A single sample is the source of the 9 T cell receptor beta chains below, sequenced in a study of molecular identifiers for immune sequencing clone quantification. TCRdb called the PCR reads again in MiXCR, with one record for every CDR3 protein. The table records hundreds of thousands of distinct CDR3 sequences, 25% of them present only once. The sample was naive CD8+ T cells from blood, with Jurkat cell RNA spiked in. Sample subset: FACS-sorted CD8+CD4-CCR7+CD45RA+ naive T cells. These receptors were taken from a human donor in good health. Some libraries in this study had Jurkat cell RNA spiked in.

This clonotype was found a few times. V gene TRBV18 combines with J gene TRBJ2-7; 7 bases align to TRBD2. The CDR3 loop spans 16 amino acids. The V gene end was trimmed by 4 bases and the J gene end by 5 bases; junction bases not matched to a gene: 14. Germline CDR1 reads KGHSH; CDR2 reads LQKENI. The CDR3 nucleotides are TGTGCCAGCTCACAGGACCCCCGGGGAGGGATAGACGAGCAGTACTTC. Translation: CASSQDPRGGIDEQYF. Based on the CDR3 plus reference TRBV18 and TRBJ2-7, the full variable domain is NAGVMQNPRHLVRRRGQEARLRCSPMKGHSHVYWYRQLPEEGLKFMVYLQKENIIDESGMPKERFSAEFPKEGPSILRIQQVVRGDSAAYFCASSQDPRGGIDEQYFGPGTRLTVT.

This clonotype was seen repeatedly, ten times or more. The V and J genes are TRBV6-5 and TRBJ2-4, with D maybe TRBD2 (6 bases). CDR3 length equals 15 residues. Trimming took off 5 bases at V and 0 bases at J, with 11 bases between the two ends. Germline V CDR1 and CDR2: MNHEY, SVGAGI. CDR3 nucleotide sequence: TGTGCCAGCAGTACACCGGGACTAGCCAAAAACATTCAGTACTTC. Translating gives CASSTPGLAKNIQYF.

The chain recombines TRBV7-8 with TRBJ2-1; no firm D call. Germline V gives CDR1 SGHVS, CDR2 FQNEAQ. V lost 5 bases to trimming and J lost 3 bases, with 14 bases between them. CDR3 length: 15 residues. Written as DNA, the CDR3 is TGTGCCAGCAGCCCCTATGAGGCAGGCTACAATGAGCAGTTCTTC. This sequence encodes CASSPYEAGYNEQFF.

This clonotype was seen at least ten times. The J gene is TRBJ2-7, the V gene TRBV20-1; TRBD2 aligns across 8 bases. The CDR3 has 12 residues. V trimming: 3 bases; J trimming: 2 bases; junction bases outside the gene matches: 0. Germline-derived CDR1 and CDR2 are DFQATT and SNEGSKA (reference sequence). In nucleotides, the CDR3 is TGCAGTGCTAGGGGACTAGCCTACGAGCAGTACTTC. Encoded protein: CSARGLAYEQYF.

The DNA for the CDR3 is TGTGCCAGCAGCTTATATGGGGAAGAGACCCAGTACTTC. It translates to CASSLYGEETQYF. The chain recombines TRBV7-9 with TRBJ2-5; unclear D gene. Germline lookup yields CDR1 SEHNR and CDR2 FQNEAQ (reference sequence). This CDR3 contains 13 residues. Trimming cost V 2 bases and J 3 bases, with 7 bases left between them.

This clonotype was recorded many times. CDR3 sequence reads: CASSVVGSAGNTEAFF. The DNA for the CDR3 is TGTGCCAGCAGCGTAGTTGGTTCAGCCGGAAACACTGAAGCTTTCTTT. This chain uses TRBV9 with TRBJ1-1; no definite D call. V lost 0 bases, J lost 2 bases, and 14 bases lay in between. The CDR3 runs 16 residues. Germline values: CDR1 SGDLS, CDR2 YYNGEE.

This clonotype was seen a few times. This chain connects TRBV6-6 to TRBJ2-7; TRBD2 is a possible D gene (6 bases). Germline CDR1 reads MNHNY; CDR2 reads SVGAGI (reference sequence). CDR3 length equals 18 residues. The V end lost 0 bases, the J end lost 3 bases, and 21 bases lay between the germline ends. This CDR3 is CASSYSALSGGVIYEQYF. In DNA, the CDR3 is TGTGCCAGCAGTTACTCAGCCCTTTCCGGGGGAGTAATCTACGAGCAGTACTTC.

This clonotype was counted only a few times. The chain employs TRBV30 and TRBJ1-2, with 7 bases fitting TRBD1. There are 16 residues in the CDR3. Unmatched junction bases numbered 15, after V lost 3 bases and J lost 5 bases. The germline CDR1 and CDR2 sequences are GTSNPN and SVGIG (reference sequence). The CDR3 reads CAWREPGTALGYGYTF. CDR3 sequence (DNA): TGTGCCTGGAGAGAACCCGGGACAGCCCTTGGGTATGGCTACACCTTC. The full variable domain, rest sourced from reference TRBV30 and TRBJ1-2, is SQTIHQWPATLVQPVGSPLSLECTVEGTSNPNLYWYRQAAGRGLQLLFYSVGIGQISSEVPQNLSASRPQDRQFILSSKKLLLSDSGFYLCAWREPGTALGYGYTFGSGTRLTVV.

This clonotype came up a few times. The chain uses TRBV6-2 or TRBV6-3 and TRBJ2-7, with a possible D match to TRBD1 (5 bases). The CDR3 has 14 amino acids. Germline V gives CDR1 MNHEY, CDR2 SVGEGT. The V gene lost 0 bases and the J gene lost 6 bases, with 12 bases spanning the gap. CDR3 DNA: TGTGCCAGCAGTTACTCCGGGCCCACAGGCGAGCAGTACTTC. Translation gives CASSYSGPTGEQYF.